This T cell receptor beta chain was captured by sequencing in a study of CD8+ T cells in alopecia areata. The study, taken as a whole, reports: Alopecia totalis/universalis scalp especially showed more expanded CD8+ clones than normal scalp. It was observed that many expanded lesional clones persisted in scalp and blood during tofacitinib.

Regarding treatment: oral pan-JAK inhibitor, 5-10 mg twice daily. Extracted RNA was reverse transcribed into cDNA, the sequencing template. The data were produced by immunoSEQ multiplex PCR, yet TCRdb's version contains in-frame clones alone and is incomplete. The sample shows approximately 200,000 clones, around 60% of them seen only once. Details on this clone: Antigen specificity is unknown.

The CDR3 extends over 14 amino acids. The germline CDR1 and CDR2 sequences are SQVTM and ANQGSEA. Trimming shortened V by 7 bases and J by 0 bases, and 14 bases separated the two germline ends. The receptor was derived from a human donor with alopecia areata. Sequenced here: CD4+ T cells sorted from blood, sampled at week 4, from a patient treated with tofacitinib. J is TRBJ2-3 and V is TRBV29-1, with D perhaps matching TRBD2 (6 bases). The CDR3 reads CSGAGRVSTDTQYF. For the CDR3, the DNA is TGCAGCGGGGCGGGACGGGTGAGCACAGATACGCAGTATTTT.